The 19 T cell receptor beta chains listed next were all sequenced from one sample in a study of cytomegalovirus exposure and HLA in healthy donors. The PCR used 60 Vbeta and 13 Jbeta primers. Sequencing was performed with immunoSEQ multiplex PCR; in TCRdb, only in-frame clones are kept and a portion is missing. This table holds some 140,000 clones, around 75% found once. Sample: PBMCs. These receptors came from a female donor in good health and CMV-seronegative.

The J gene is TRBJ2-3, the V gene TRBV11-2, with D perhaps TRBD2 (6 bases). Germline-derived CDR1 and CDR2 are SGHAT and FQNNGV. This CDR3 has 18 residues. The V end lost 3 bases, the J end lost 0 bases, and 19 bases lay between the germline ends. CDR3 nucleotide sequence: TGTGCCAGCAGCTTCGGGGGTAGCGGAATCTTTAGCACAGATACGCAGTATTTT. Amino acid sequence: CASSFGGSGIFSTDTQYF.

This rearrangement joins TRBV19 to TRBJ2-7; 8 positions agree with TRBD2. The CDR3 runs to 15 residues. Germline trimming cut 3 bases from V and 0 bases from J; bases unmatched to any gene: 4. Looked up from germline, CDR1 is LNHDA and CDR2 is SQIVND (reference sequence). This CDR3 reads CASSISGRSSYEQYF. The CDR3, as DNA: TGTGCCAGTAGTATCAGCGGGAGAAGCTCCTACGAGCAGTACTTC.

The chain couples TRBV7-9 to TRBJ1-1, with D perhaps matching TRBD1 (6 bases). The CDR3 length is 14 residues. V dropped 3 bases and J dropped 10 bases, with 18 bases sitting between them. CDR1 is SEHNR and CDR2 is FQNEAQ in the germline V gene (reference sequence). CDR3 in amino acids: CASSLDSQFSGAFF. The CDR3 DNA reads TGTGCCAGCAGCTTGGACAGCCAATTCAGTGGAGCTTTCTTT. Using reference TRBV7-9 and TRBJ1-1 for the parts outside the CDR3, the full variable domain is DTGVSQNPRHKITKRGQNVTFRCDPISEHNRLYWYRQTLGQGPEFLTYFQNEAQLEKSRLLSDRFSAERPKGSFSTLEIQRTEQGDSAMYLCASSLDSQFSGAFFGQGTRLTVV.

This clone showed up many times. The CDR3 DNA is TGTGCCAGCAGCCAAGTAGGGGCTTGGGAAAAACTGTTTTTT. Protein product: CASSQVGAWEKLFF. The chain links TRBV14 to TRBJ1-4, with a tentative D call TRBD1 (5 bases). The CDR3 has 14 amino acids. V dropped 1 base and J dropped 8 bases, with 11 bases sitting between them. Germline CDR1 and CDR2: SGHDN and FVKESK.

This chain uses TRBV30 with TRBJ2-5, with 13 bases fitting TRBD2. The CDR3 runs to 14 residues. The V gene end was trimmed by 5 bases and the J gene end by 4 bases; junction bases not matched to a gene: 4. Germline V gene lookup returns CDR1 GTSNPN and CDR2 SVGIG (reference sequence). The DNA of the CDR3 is TGTGCCTGGCGGACTAGCGGGAGTGGAGAGACCCAGTACTTC. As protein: CAWRTSGSGETQYF.

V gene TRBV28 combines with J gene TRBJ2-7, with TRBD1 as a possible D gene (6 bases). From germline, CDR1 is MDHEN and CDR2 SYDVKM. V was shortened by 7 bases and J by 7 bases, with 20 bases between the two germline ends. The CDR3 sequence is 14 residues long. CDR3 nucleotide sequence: TGTGCCAGCACCAACCGCAGGGGAAGGCGAGAGCAGTACTTC. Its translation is CASTNRRGRREQYF.

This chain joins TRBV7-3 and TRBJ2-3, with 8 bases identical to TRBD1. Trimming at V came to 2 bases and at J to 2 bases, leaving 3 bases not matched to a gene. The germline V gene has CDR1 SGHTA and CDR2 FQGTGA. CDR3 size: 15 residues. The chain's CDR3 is CASSLVTGATDTQYF. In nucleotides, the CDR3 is TGTGCCAGCAGCTTAGTGACAGGGGCCACAGATACGCAGTATTTT.

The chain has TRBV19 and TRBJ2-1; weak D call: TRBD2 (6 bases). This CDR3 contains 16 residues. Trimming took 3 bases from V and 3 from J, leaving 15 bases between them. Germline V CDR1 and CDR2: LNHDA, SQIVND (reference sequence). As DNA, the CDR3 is TGTGCCAGTAGTATCGTCTGGCGGGGAGGCTACAATGAGCAGTTCTTC. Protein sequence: CASSIVWRGGYNEQFF.

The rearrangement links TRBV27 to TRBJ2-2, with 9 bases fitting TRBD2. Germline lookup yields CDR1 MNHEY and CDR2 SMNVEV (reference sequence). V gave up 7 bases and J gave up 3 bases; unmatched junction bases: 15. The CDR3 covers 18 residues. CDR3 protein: CASILLGTSNTHTGELFF. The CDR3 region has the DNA TGTGCCAGCATTCTTCTAGGGACTAGCAACACGCACACCGGGGAGCTGTTTTTT.

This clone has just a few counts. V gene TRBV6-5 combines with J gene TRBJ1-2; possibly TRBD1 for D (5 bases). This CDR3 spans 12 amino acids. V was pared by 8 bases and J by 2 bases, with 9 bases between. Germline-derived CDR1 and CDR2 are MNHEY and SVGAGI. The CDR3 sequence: CASGARNYGYTF. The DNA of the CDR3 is TGTGCCAGCGGGGCCAGAAACTATGGCTACACCTTC.

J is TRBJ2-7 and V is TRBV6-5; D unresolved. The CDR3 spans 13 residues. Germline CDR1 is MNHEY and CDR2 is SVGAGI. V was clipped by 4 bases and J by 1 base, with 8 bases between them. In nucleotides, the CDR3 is TGTGCCAGCAGTTCCCGCGGATCCTACGAGCAGTACTTC. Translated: CASSSRGSYEQYF.

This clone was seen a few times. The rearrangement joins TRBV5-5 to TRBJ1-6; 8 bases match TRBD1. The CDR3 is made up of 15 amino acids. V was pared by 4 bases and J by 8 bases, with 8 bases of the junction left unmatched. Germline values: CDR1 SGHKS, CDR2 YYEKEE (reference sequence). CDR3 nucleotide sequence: TGTGCCAGCAGCCCCTGGACAGGGAATGATTCACCCCTCCACTTT. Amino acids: CASSPWTGNDSPLHF.

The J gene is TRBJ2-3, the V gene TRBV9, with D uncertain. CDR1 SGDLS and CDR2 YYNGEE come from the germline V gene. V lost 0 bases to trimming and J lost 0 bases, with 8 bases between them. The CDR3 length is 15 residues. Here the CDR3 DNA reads TGTGCCAGCAGCGTAGGTTCTTCTAGCACAGATACGCAGTATTTT. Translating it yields CASSVGSSSTDTQYF.

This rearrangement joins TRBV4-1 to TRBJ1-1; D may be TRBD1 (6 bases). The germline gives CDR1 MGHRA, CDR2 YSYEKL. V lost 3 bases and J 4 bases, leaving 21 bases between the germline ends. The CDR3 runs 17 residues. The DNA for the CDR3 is TGCGCCAGCAGCCAGTATCACTTACAGGGCGGGAGCACTGAAGCTTTCTTT. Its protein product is CASSQYHLQGGSTEAFF.

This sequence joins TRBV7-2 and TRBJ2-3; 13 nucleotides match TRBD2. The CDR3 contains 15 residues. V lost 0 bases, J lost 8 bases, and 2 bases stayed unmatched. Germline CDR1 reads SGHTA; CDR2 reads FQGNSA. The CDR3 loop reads CASSLALAGGVTQYF. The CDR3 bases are TGTGCCAGCAGCTTAGCACTAGCGGGAGGGGTTACGCAGTATTTT.

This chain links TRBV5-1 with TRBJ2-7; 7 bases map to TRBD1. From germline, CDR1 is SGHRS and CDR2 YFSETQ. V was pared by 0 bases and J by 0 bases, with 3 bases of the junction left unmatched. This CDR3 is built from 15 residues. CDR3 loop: CASSLGTGHSYEQYF. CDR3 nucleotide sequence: TGCGCCAGCAGCTTGGGGACAGGCCACTCCTACGAGCAGTACTTC.

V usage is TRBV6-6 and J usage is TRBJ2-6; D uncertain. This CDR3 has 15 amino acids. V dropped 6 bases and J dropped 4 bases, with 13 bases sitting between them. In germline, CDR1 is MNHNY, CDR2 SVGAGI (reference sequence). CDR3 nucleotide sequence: TGTGCCAGCAGCTCCACATCCGCCGGGGCCAACGTCCTGACTTTC. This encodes CASSSTSAGANVLTF.

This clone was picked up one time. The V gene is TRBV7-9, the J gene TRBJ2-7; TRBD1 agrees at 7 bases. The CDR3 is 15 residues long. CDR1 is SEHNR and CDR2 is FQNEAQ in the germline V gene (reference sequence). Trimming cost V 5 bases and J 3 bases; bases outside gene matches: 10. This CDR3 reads CASSVRGTDLYEQYF. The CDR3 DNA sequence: TGTGCCAGCAGCGTTAGGGGGACAGACCTCTACGAGCAGTACTTC.

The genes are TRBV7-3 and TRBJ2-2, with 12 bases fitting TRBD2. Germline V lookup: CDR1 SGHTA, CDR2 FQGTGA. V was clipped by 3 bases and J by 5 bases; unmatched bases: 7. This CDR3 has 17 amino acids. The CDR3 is CASSFASGGALTGELFF. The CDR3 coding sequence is TGTGCCAGCAGCTTCGCTAGCGGGGGGGCCCTTACCGGGGAGCTGTTTTTT.